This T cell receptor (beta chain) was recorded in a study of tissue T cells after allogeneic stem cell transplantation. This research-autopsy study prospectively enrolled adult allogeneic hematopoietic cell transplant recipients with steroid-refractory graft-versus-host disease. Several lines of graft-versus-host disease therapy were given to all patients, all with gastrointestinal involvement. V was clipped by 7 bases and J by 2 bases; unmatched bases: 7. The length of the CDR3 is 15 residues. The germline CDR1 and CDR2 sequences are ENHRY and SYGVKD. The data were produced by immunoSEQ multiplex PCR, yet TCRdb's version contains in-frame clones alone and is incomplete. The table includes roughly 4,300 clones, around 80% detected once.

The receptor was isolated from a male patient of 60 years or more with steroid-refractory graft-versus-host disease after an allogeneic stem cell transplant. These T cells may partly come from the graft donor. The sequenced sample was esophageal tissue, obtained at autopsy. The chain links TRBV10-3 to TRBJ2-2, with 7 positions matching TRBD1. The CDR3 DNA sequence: TGTGCCATCACCACGGGACAGCGAAACACCGGGGAGCTGTTTTTT. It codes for CAITTGQRNTGELFF.